The present T cell receptor beta chain was sequenced within a study of shared clonotypes between healthy human individuals. Looking at the study overall: Samples came from a couple of female and a few male donors aged 18 to 49. Findings of the study overall: It was expected that sequencing depth would affect clonotype sharing among donors.

The data were produced by immunoSEQ multiplex PCR, yet TCRdb's version contains in-frame clones alone and is incomplete. The repertoire consists of 300,000 or so clones, with 74% occurring once and the leading ten covering 10%. The count of this clone is one. Its matching antigen is unknown. CDR1 SGHRS and CDR2 YFSETQ come from the germline V gene. The CDR3 totals 16 residues. V was pared by 1 base and J by 6 bases, with 12 bases of the junction left unmatched. The receptor's source is a man aged 25-45 years in good health. J is TRBJ2-5 and V is TRBV5-1, with TRBD1 matching over 7 bases. The source material was memory CD4+ T cells sorted from blood. Subset in this sample: CD45RA-negative fraction. CDR3 coding DNA: TGCGCCAGCAGCTTGTACCCGACAGGGCTTGAAAAGACCCAGTACTTC. Encoded protein: CASSLYPTGLEKTQYF. The full variable domain, in which reference TRBV5-1 and TRBJ2-5 provide the parts outside the CDR3, is KAGVTQTPRYLIKTRGQQVTLSCSPISGHRSVSWYQQTPGQGLQFLFEYFSETQRNKGNFPGRFSGRQFSNSRSEMNVSTLELGDSALYLCASSLYPTGLEKTQYFGPGTRLLVL.